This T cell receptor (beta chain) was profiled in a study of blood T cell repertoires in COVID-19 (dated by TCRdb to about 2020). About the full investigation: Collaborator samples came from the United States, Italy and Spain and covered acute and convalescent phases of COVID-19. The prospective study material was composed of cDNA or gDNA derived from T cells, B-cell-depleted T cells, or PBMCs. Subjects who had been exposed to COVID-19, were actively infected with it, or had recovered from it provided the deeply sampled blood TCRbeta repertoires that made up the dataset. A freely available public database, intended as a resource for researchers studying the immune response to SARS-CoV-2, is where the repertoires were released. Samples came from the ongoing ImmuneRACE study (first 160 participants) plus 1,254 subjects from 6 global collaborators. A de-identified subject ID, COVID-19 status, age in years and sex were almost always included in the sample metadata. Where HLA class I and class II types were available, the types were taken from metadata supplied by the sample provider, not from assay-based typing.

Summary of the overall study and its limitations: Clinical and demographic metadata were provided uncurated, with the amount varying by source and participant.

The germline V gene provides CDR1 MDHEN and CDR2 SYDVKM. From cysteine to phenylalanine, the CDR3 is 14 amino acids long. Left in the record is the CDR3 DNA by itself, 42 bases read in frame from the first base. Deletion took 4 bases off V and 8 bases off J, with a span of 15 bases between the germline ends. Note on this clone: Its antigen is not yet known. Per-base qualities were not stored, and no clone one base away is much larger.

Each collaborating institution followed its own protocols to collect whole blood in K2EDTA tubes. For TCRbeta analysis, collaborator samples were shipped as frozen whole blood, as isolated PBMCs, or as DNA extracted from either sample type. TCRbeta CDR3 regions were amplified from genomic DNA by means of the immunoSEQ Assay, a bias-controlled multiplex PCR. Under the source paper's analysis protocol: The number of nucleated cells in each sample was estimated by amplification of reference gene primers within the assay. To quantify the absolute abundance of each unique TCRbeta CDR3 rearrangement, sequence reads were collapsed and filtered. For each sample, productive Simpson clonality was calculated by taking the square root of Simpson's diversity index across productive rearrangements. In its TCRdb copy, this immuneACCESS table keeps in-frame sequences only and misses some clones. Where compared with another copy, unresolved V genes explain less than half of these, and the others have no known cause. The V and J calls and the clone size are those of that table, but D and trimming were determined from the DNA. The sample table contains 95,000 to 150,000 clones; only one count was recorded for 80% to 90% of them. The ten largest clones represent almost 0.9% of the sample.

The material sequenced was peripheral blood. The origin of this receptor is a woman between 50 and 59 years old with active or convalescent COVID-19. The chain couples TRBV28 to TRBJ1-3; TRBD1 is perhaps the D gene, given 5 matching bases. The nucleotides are TGTGCCAGCAGTTCCCTCCTCAGGGCATACACCATATATTTT. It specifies CASSSLLRAYTIYF. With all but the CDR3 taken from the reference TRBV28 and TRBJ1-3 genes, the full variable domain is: DVKVTQSSRYLVKRTGEKVFLECVQDMDHENMFWYRQDPGLGLRLIYFSYDVKMKEKGDIPEGYSVSREKKERFSLILESASTNQTSMYLCASSSLLRAYTIYFGEGSWLTVV.